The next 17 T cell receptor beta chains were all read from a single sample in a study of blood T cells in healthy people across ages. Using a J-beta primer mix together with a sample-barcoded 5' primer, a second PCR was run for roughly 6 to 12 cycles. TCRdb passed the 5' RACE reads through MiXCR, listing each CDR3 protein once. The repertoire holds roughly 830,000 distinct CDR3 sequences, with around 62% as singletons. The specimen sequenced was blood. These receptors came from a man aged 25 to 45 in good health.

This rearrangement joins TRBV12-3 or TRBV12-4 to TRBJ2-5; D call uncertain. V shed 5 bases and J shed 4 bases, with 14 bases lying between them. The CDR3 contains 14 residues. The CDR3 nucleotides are TGTGCCAGCAGTCACTCAGACCTAATAGAGACCCAGTACTTC. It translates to CASSHSDLIETQYF.

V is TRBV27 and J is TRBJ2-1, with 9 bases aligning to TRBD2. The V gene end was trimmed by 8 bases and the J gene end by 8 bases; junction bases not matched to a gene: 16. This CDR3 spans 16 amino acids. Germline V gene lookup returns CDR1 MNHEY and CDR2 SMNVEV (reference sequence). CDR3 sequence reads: CASRPTSGLANHEQFF. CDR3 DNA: TGTGCCAGCCGACCGACCTCAGGACTAGCGAACCATGAGCAGTTCTTC.

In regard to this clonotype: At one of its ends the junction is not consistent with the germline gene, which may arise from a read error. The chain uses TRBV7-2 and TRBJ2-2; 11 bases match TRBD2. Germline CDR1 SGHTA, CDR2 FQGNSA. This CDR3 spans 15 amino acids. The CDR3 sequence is CASSLAGGLTGELFF. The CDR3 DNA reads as TGTGCCAGCAGCCTAGCGGGGGGACTAACCGGGGAGCTGTTTTTT.

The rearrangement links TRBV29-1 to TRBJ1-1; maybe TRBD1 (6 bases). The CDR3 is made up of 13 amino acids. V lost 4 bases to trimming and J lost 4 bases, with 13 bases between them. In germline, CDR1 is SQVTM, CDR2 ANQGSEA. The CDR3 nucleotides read TGCAGCGTTGTACAGGGTGTTCTCACTGAAGCTTTCTTT. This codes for CSVVQGVLTEAFF.

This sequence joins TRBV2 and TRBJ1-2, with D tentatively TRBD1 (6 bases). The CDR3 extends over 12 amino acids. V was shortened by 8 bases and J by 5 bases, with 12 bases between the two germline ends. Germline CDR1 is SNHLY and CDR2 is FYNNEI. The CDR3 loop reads CASRTEKYGYTF. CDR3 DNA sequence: TGTGCCAGCCGGACAGAAAAGTATGGCTACACCTTC.

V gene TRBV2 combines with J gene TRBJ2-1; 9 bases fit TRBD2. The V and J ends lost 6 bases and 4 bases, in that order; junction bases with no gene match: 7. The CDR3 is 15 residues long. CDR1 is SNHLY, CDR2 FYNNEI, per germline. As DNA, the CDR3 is TGTGCCAGCAGATGGCGGGGGGGCCTGTACAATGAGCAGTTCTTC. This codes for CASRWRGGLYNEQFF.

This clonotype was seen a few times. The CDR3 loop reads CASSSGQEQYF. The CDR3 DNA reads TGTGCCAGCAGCTCTGGACAGGAGCAGTACTTC. This chain joins TRBV7-3 and TRBJ2-4; TRBD1 agrees at 7 bases. With 4 bases clipped from V and 13 bases from J, the junction kept 4 bases outside the gene matches. Germline-derived CDR1 and CDR2 are SGHTA and FQGTGA. The CDR3 has 11 residues.

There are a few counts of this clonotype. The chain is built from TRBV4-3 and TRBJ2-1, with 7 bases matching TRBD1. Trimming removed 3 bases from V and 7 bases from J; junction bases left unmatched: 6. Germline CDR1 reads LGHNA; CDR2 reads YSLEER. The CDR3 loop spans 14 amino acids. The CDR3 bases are TGCGCCAGCAGCCAGAGGGGGCCGGGTAATGAGCAGTTCTTC. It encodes CASSQRGPGNEQFF.

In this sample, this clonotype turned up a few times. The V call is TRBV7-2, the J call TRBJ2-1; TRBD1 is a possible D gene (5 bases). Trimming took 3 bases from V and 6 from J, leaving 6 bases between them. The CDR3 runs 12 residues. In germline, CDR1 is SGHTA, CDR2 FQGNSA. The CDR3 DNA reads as TGTGCCAGCAGCTTTGGGGCCAATGAGCAGTTCTTC. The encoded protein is CASSFGANEQFF.

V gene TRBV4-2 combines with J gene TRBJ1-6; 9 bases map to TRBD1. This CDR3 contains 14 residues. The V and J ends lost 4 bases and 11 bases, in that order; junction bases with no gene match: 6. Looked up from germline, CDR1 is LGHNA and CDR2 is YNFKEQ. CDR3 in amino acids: CASSPGQGDPPLHF. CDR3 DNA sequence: TGTGCCAGCAGCCCGGGACAGGGAGATCCACCCCTCCACTTT.

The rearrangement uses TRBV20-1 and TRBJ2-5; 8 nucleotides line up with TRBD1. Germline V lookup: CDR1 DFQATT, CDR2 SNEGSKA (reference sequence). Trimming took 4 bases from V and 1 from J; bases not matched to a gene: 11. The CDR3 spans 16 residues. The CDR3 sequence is CSATDRDAAFQETQYF. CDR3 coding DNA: TGCAGTGCTACGGACAGGGATGCGGCTTTCCAAGAGACCCAGTACTTC.

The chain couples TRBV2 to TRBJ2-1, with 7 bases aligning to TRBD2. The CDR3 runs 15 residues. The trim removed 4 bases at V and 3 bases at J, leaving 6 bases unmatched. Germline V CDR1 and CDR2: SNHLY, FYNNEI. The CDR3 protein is CASSATQRGYNEQFF. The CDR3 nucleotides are TGTGCCAGCAGTGCGACCCAGCGGGGCTACAATGAGCAGTTCTTC.

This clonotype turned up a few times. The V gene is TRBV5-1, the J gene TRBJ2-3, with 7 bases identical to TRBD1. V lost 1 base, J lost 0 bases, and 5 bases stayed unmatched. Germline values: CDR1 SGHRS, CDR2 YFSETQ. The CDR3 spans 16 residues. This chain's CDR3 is CASSLQGTVSTDTQYF. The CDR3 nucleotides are TGCGCCAGCAGCTTGCAGGGGACAGTCAGCACAGATACGCAGTATTTT.

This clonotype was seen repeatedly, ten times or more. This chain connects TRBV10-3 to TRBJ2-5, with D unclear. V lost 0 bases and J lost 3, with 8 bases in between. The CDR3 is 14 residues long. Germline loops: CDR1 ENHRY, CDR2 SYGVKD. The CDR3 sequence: CAISESRQKETQYF. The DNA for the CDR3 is TGTGCCATCAGTGAGTCGAGGCAGAAAGAGACCCAGTACTTC.

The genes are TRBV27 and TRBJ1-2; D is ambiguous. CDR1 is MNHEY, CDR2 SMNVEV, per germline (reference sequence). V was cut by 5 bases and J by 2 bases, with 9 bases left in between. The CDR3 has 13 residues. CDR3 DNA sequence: TGTGCCAGCAGTCCCGGATACAACTATGGCTACACCTTC. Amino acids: CASSPGYNYGYTF.

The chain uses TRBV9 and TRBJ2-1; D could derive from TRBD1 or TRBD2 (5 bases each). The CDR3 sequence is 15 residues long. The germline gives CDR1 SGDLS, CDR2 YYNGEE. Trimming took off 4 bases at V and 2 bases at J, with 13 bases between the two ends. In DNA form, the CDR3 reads TGTGCCAGCAGCTTGGTCGGGGACGCCTACAATGAGCAGTTCTTC. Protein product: CASSLVGDAYNEQFF.

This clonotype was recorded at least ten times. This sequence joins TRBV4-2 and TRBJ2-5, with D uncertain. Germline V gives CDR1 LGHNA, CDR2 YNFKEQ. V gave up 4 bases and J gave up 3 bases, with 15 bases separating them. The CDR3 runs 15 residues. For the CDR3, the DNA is TGTGCCAGCAGCCGAGCTAGTAATCTCAAAGAGACCCAGTACTTC. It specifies CASSRASNLKETQYF.